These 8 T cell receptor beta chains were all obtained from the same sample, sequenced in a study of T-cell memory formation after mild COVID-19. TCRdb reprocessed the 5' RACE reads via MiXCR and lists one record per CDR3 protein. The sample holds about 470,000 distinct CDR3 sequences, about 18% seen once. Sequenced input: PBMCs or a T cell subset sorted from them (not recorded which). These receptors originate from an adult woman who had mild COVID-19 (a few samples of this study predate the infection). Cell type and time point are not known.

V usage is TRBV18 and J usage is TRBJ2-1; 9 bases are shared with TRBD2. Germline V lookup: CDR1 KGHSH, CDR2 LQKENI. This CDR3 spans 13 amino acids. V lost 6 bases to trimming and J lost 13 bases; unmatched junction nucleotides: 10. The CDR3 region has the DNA TGTGCCAGCTCGCCGTCTAGCGGGGTGAATCAGTTCTTC. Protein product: CASSPSSGVNQFF.

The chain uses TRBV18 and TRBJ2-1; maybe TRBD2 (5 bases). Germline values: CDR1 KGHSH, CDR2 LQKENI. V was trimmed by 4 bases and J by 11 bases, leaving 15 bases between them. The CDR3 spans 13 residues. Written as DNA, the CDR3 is TGTGCCAGCTCACGGGATCAGCGGAATAAGCAGTTCTTC. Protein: CASSRDQRNKQFF.

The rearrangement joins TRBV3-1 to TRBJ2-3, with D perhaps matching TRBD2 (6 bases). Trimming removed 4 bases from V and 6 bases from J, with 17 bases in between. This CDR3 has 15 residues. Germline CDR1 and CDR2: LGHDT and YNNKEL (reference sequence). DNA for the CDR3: TGTGCCAGCAGCCGCTGGCCCGGGACTGGGGATACGCAGTATTTT. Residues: CASSRWPGTGDTQYF.

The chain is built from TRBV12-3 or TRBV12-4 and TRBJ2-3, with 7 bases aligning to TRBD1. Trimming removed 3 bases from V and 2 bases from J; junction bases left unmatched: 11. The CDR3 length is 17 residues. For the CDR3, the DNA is TGTGCCAGCAGTTTCCCGCCTACCGGGACAGCCACAGATACGCAGTATTTT. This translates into CASSFPPTGTATDTQYF.

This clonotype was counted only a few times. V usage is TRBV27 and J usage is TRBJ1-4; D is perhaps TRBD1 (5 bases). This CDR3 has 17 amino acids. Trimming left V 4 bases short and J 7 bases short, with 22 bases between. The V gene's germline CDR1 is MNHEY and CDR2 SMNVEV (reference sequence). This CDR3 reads CASSSPAAGLLSEKLFF. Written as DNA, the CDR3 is TGTGCCAGCAGTTCTCCCGCCGCGGGACTGTTGAGTGAAAAACTGTTTTTT.

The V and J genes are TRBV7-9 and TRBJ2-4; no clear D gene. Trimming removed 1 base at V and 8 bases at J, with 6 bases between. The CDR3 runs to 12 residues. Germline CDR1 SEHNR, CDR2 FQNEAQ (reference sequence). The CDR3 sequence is CASSLVGYIQYF. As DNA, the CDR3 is TGTGCCAGCAGCTTAGTAGGGTACATTCAGTACTTC.

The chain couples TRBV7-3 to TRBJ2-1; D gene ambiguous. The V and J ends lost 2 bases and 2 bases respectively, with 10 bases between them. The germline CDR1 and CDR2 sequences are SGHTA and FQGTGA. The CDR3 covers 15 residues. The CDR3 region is CASSLADGTYNEQFF. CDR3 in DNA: TGTGCCAGCAGCTTAGCGGACGGAACCTACAATGAGCAGTTCTTC.

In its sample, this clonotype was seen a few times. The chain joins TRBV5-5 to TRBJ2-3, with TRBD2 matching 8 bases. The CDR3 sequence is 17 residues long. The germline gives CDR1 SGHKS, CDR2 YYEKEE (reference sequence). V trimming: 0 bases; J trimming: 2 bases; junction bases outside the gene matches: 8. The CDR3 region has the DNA TGTGCCAGCAGCTTGGTTGGCGGGGGGCCTTTCACAGATACGCAGTATTTT. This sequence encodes CASSLVGGGPFTDTQYF.